Listed here are 18 T cell receptor beta chains from one sample, sequenced in a study of OX40 agonist ivuxolimab in advanced cancers. Assay used: immunoSEQ multiplex PCR; TCRdb lists only in-frame clones, some missing. The profile shows about 150,000 clones, 85% to 95% of them singletons. Sequenced material: CD4+ or CD8+ T cells sorted from blood, taken in a trial of the OX40 agonist ivuxolimab. All receptors derive from an adult with an advanced solid tumor such as melanoma, head and neck, liver or kidney cancer.

V is TRBV13 and J is TRBJ2-3; 12 bases agree with TRBD2. V lost 5 bases and J lost 3; bases outside the gene matches: 15. The germline CDR1 and CDR2 sequences are PRHDT and FYEKMQ (reference sequence). The CDR3 contains 19 residues. The CDR3 DNA follows: TGTGCCAGCAGCGTCGAGGGTTCTAGCGGGGGGGCCTGGACAGATACGCAGTATTTT. Its translation: CASSVEGSSGGAWTDTQYF.

The rearrangement links TRBV7-2 to TRBJ1-2; unclear D gene. Trimming cost V 5 bases and J 0 bases, with 16 bases left between them. The CDR3 runs 16 residues. Germline assignment: CDR1 SGHTA and CDR2 FQGNSA. In nucleotides, the CDR3 is TGTGCCAGCAGCCTGACCCCAGGCAAAGCTAACTATGGCTACACCTTC. This gives the protein CASSLTPGKANYGYTF.

The chain employs TRBV11-2 and TRBJ1-4; possible D gene TRBD1, 5 bases. The germline CDR1 and CDR2 sequences are SGHAT and FQNNGV. The V end lost 6 bases, the J end lost 3 bases, and 14 bases lay between the germline ends. This CDR3 is 15 amino acids long. In nucleotides, the CDR3 is TGTGCCAGCAGACTATCGGGGGGAGCTAATGAAAAACTGTTTTTT. It encodes CASRLSGGANEKLFF.

This rearrangement joins TRBV27 to TRBJ1-2; D call uncertain. V was shortened by 4 bases and J by 4 bases, with 16 bases between the two germline ends. The CDR3 consists of 15 residues. Germline V gene data show CDR1 as MNHEY and CDR2 as SMNVEV (reference sequence). The CDR3 sequence is CASSSTSTDSYGYTF. The CDR3, as DNA: TGTGCCAGCAGTTCCACGTCGACGGATTCCTATGGCTACACCTTC.

The CDR3 bases are TGCGCCAGCAGTTTACGGACAGCCCGCACAGATACGCAGTATTTT. Translation gives CASSLRTARTDTQYF. The gene calls are TRBV5-1 and TRBJ2-3, with D possibly matching TRBD1 (6 bases). V lost 5 bases and J 1 base, leaving 14 bases between the germline ends. The CDR3 extends over 15 amino acids. Germline V CDR1 and CDR2: SGHRS, YFSETQ.

This chain connects TRBV6-1 to TRBJ2-3; the D gene is possibly TRBD2 (5 bases). V was cut by 7 bases and J by 0 bases, with 11 bases left in between. The CDR3 spans 14 residues. The germline V gene has CDR1 MNHNS and CDR2 SASEGT. CDR3 loop: CASTDYHSTDTQYF. CDR3 coding DNA: TGTGCCAGCACTGACTACCATAGCACAGATACGCAGTATTTT.

V and J are TRBV7-9 and TRBJ2-1; no firm D call. Germline-derived CDR1 and CDR2 are SEHNR and FQNEAQ (reference sequence). This CDR3 is 11 amino acids long. Trimming shortened V by 5 bases and J by 13 bases, and 12 bases separated the two germline ends. CDR3 nucleotides: TGTGCCAGCAGCCCTCACTGGATACAGTTCTTC. This encodes CASSPHWIQFF. Filled out from reference TRBV7-9 and TRBJ2-1, the complete variable domain reads DTGVSQNPRHKITKRGQNVTFRCDPISEHNRLYWYRQTLGQGPEFLTYFQNEAQLEKSRLLSDRFSAERPKGSFSTLEIQRTEQGDSAMYLCASSPHWIQFFGPGTRLTVL.

The rearrangement uses TRBV4-3 and TRBJ2-3; 7 bases line up with TRBD2. Germline values: CDR1 LGHNA, CDR2 YSLEER. The CDR3 is made up of 17 amino acids. V dropped 0 bases and J dropped 0; count of bases not matched to a gene: 6. The CDR3 loop is CASSQELSSGSTDTQYF. The CDR3 coding sequence is TGCGCCAGCAGCCAAGAACTCAGTAGCGGGAGCACAGATACGCAGTATTTT.

The V and J genes are TRBV6-6 and TRBJ1-1, with TRBD1 as a possible D gene (6 bases). Germline assignment: CDR1 MNHNY and CDR2 SVGAGI (reference sequence). The CDR3 loop spans 13 amino acids. Between the trimmed V and J ends, which lost 5 bases and 5 bases, there was a span of 12 bases. This CDR3 is CASSNGQITEAFF. CDR3 nucleotides: TGTGCCAGCAGTAACGGACAGATAACTGAAGCTTTCTTT.

J is TRBJ1-4 and V is TRBV7-9; a weak D match, TRBD1 (6 bases). The CDR3 spans 18 residues. Germline lookup yields CDR1 SEHNR and CDR2 FQNEAQ (reference sequence). V dropped 3 bases and J dropped 0 bases, with 17 bases sitting between them. The CDR3 DNA sequence: TGTGCCAGCAGCTTTGCGCGCGGACAGCAGGCAACTAATGAAAAACTGTTTTTT. It is translated as CASSFARGQQATNEKLFF.

The gene calls are TRBV7-9 and TRBJ2-5; the D is unclear. This CDR3 spans 13 amino acids. Germline lookup yields CDR1 SEHNR and CDR2 FQNEAQ (reference sequence). V lost 9 bases to trimming and J lost 1 base, with 12 bases between them. The chain's CDR3 is CASSSRVQETQYF. DNA for the CDR3: TGTGCCAGTAGTTCTCGGGTCCAAGAGACCCAGTACTTC.

The chain combines TRBV19 with TRBJ2-2; TRBD1 aligns across 9 bases. The junction had 8 bases not matched to a gene; V was cut back by 10 bases and J by 2 bases. CDR1 is LNHDA and CDR2 is SQIVND in the germline V gene (reference sequence). The length of the CDR3 is 15 residues. CDR3 in DNA: TGTGCCACCCCCGGGGGACAGGGCAACACCGGGGAGCTGTTTTTT. Translated, it gives CATPGGQGNTGELFF.

This rearrangement joins TRBV6-4 to TRBJ1-2; TRBD1 agrees at 7 bases. Germline V gene lookup returns CDR1 MRHNA and CDR2 SNTAGT. This CDR3 has 15 amino acids. Unmatched junction bases numbered 5, after V lost 0 bases and J lost 4 bases. CDR3 sequence: CASSDSMGQPYGYTF. CDR3 DNA sequence: TGTGCCAGCAGTGACTCAATGGGACAGCCCTATGGCTACACCTTC.

The chain is built from TRBV7-2 and TRBJ2-1; D may be TRBD1 (5 bases). Trimming took 5 bases from V and 4 from J, leaving 12 bases between them. The germline CDR1 and CDR2 sequences are SGHTA and FQGNSA. This CDR3 comprises 14 residues. The CDR3 coding sequence is TGTGCCAGCAGCCCAGGGAAAGAATACAATGAGCAGTTCTTC. It encodes CASSPGKEYNEQFF.

This rearrangement joins TRBV10-3 to TRBJ1-5, with a weak D call TRBD1 (5 bases). Germline CDR1 reads ENHRY; CDR2 reads SYGVKD. CDR3 length: 18 amino acids. Trimming cost V 3 bases and J 0 bases, with 18 bases left between them. Written as DNA, the CDR3 is TGTGCCATCAGTGACTGGCAGGGCAGCCCCTATAGCAATCAGCCCCAGCATTTT. It translates to CAISDWQGSPYSNQPQHF.

The V gene is TRBV4-1, the J gene TRBJ1-4, with no clear D. Trimming took off 1 base at V and 8 bases at J, with 20 bases between the two ends. The CDR3 totals 17 residues. CDR1 and CDR2 (germline): MGHRA, YSYEKL. The CDR3 bases are TGCGCCAGCAGCCAAGTAAGGAGCCGGGAAAGGGTCGAAAAACTGTTTTTT. This sequence encodes CASSQVRSRERVEKLFF.

The gene calls are TRBV10-2 and TRBJ1-5, with 7 bases aligning to TRBD1. Looked up from germline, CDR1 is WSHSY and CDR2 is SAAADI. With V trimmed by 4 bases and J by 4 bases, 13 bases remained unmatched. The CDR3 length is 17 residues. The CDR3 spells CASSGSWDSTINQPQHF. Here the CDR3 DNA reads TGCGCCAGCAGTGGGAGTTGGGACAGCACAATTAATCAGCCCCAGCATTTT.

The chain recombines TRBV9 with TRBJ1-2; the D gene is possibly TRBD1 (5 bases). Trimming cost V 7 bases and J 1 base, with 14 bases left between them. The germline V gene encodes CDR1 SGDLS and CDR2 YYNGEE. The length of the CDR3 is 14 residues. The CDR3 sequence: CASAGQGGNYGYTF. DNA for the CDR3: TGTGCCAGCGCGGGCCAGGGAGGTAACTATGGCTACACCTTC. The whole variable domain, filled in from reference TRBV9 and TRBJ1-2, reads DSGVTQTPKHLITATGQRVTLRCSPRSGDLSVYWYQQSLDQGLQFLIQYYNGEERAKGNILERFSAQQFPDLHSELNLSSLELGDSALYFCASAGQGGNYGYTFGSGTRLTVV.